This TCR beta chain was captured by sequencing in a study of blood T cell repertoires in COVID-19. On the study more broadly: COVID-19 samples from acute and convalescent phases originated in the United States, Italy and Spain. PBMCs, B-cell-depleted T cells, or T cells were the source of the cDNA or gDNA that made up the material.

Per the original data handling: Reference gene primer amplification gave estimated nucleated cell counts. Clones were sequenced by immunoSEQ multiplex PCR, and TCRdb holds only the in-frame ones, with some missing. The V and J calls and clone size were taken over from that table, and D and trimming were inferred from the DNA. Among about 350,000 clones, approximately 89% were seen once, and the ten largest hold approximately 3.5%. This CDR3 region has 15 residues. The germline V gene encodes CDR1 MNHEY and CDR2 SMNVEV (reference sequence). Unmatched junction bases numbered 7, after V lost 4 bases and J lost 4 bases.

This TCR came from a woman between 18 and 30 years old who had recovered from COVID-19. Sequences were obtained from peripheral blood. The chain combines TRBV27 with TRBJ2-3; 8 bases are a match to TRBD2. The CDR3: CASSSLLAVADTQYF. DNA of the CDR3: TGTGCCAGCAGTTCCCTACTAGCGGTGGCAGATACGCAGTATTTT.